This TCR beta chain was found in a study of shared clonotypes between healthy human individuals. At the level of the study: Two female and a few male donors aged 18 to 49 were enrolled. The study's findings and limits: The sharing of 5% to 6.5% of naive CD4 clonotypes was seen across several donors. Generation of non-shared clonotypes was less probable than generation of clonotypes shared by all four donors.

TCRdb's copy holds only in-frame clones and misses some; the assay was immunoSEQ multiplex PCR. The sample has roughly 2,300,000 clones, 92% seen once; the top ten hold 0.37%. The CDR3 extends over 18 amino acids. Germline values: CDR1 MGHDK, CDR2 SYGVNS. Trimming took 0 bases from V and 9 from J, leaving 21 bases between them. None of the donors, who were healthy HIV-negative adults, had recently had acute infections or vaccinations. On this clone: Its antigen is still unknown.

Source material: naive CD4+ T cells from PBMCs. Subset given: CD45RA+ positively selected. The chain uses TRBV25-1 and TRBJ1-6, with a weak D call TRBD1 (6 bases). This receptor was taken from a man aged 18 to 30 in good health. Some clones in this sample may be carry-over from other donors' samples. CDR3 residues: CASSEYRAVQGLGSPLHF. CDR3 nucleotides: TGTGCCAGCAGTGAATATAGAGCGGTTCAGGGGTTAGGTTCACCCCTCCACTTT.